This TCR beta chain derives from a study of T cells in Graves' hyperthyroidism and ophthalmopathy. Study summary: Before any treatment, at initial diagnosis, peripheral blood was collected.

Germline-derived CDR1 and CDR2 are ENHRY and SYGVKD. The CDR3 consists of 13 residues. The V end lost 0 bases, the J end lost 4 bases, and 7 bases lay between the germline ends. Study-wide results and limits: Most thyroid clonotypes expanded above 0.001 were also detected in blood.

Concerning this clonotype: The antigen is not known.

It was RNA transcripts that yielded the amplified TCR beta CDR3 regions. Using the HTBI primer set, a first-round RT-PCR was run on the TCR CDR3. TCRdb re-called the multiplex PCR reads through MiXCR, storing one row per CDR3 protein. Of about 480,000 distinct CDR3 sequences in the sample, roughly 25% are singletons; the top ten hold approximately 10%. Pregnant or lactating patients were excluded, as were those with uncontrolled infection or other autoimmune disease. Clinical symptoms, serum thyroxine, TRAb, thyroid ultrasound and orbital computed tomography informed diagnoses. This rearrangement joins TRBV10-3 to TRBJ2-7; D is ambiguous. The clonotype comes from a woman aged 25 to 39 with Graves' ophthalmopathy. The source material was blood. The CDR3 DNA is TGTGCCATCAGTGAGTCGGCACAGTACGAGCAGTACTTC. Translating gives CAISESAQYEQYF.